The clone carrying this T cell receptor (beta chain) came up a few times. The antigen is undetermined. Treg sorting used a CD4+CD25+CD127-/low gate. Study observations and caveats: In terms of TCR gene usage, tumor memory CD4+ T cells clustered together with blood and lymph node memory CD4+ cells, as well as with lymph node naive CD4+ cells.

Using its own MiXCR run on the 5' RACE reads, TCRdb lists one record per CDR3 protein. The sample consists of 10,000 or so distinct CDR3 sequences, 25% of them appearing once. V lost 7 bases to trimming and J lost 4 bases; unmatched junction nucleotides: 10. CDR3 length: 14 residues. Germline assignment: CDR1 SQVTM and CDR2 ANQGSEA. V gene TRBV29-1 combines with J gene TRBJ2-1; 7 bases agree with TRBD1. The source material was Tregs sorted from blood. This receptor was identified in a female donor with breast cancer. The CDR3 bases are TGCAGCGGCGGATACAGGGGAGCTTACAATGAGCAGTTCTTC. This gives the protein CSGGYRGAYNEQFF.